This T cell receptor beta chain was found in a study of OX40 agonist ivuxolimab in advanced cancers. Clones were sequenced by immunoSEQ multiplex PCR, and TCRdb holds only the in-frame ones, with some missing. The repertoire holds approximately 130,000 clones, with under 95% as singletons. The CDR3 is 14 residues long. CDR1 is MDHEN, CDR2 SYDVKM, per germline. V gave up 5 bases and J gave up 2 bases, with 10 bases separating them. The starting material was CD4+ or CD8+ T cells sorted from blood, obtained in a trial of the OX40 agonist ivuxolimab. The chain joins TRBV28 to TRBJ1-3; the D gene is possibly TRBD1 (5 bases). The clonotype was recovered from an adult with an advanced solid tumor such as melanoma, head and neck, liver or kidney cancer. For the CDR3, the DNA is TGTGCCAGCAGTACAGGTGGGACTGGAAACACCATATATTTT. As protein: CASSTGGTGNTIYF.